The 26 T cell receptor beta chains below come from one sample, sequenced in a study of blood T cell repertoires in COVID-19. Repertoires were generated with immunoSEQ multiplex PCR, while TCRdb's copy carries only in-frame clones and drops some. The sample has around 140,000 clones, 85% to 90% seen once. The source material was peripheral blood. The source is a man aged 50 or older who had recovered from COVID-19.

This clone was recorded only once. The chain uses TRBV5-4 and TRBJ2-5, with D possibly TRBD2 on 6 matching bases. CDR1 and CDR2 (germline): SGHNT, YYREEE (reference sequence). CDR3 size: 13 residues. V was clipped by 3 bases and J by 5 bases, with 11 bases between them. CDR3 DNA sequence: TGTGCCAGCAGCTCCTCTAGCGCCGAGACCCAGTACTTC. It translates to CASSSSSAETQYF.

The rearrangement joins TRBV7-9 to TRBJ2-7; perhaps TRBD1 as D (7 bases). Trimming pared 7 bases from V and 0 bases from J, leaving 16 bases between. The CDR3 sequence is 15 residues long. Germline V gene lookup returns CDR1 SEHNR and CDR2 FQNEAQ (reference sequence). The CDR3 is CASTPGDSSSYEQYF. In nucleotides, the CDR3 is TGTGCCAGCACCCCGGGGGACAGCAGCTCCTACGAGCAGTACTTC.

The V and J genes are TRBV2 and TRBJ2-7, with D perhaps matching TRBD2 (5 bases). The germline V gene encodes CDR1 SNHLY and CDR2 FYNNEI. V dropped 6 bases and J dropped 7 bases, with 19 bases sitting between them. The CDR3 contains 14 residues. The CDR3 bases are TGTGCCAGCAGAGAGGAGCCAGTGCGAGGGGAGCAGTACTTC. Its protein product is CASREEPVRGEQYF.

The CDR3 region is CASRSEGFASYEQYF. The CDR3, as DNA: TGTGCCAGTAGGAGTGAGGGCTTCGCTTCCTACGAGCAGTACTTC. The chain recombines TRBV19 with TRBJ2-7, with a tentative D call TRBD2 (5 bases). The germline CDR1 and CDR2 sequences are LNHDA and SQIVND (reference sequence). The CDR3 has 15 residues. The ends were cut back, 6 bases at V and 1 base at J, with 16 bases in the middle.

The chain joins TRBV11-3 to TRBJ2-1, with TRBD1 as a possible D gene (5 bases). The CDR3 totals 17 residues. The V gene lost 1 base and the J gene lost 1 base, with 14 bases spanning the gap. CDR1 and CDR2 (germline): SGHNT, YENEEA. The CDR3, as DNA: TGTGCCAGCAGCTTAGGCCCCGACAGAGCATCCTACAATGAGCAGTTCTTC. Its protein is CASSLGPDRASYNEQFF.

V and J are TRBV6-2 or TRBV6-3 and TRBJ2-4; 7 nucleotides agree with TRBD2. Per germline, CDR1 MNHEY and CDR2 SVGEGT. The junction had 12 bases not matched to a gene; V was cut back by 4 bases and J by 0 bases. This CDR3 has 18 residues. The DNA of the CDR3 is TGTGCCAGCAGTTTCCCCCCGGCCGGGGGGTTAGCCAAAAACATTCAGTACTTC. This sequence encodes CASSFPPAGGLAKNIQYF.

The CDR3 DNA sequence: TGTGCCAGCAGTCCGCGGGGGTCGGGGATGAACACTGAAGCTTTCTTT. Its translation: CASSPRGSGMNTEAFF. The chain has TRBV25-1 and TRBJ1-1, with D possibly matching TRBD1 (5 bases). CDR3 size: 16 residues. The germline V gene has CDR1 MGHDK and CDR2 SYGVNS. V gave up 5 bases and J gave up 0 bases, with 16 bases separating them.

CDR3 amino acids: CASKTSGGTDTQYF. The DNA of the CDR3 is TGCGCCAGCAAGACTAGCGGGGGTACAGATACGCAGTATTTT. The chain is built from TRBV5-1 and TRBJ2-3; 12 positions agree with TRBD2. The CDR3 has 14 amino acids. V lost 6 bases, J lost 3 bases, and 2 bases stayed unmatched. The germline gives CDR1 SGHRS, CDR2 YFSETQ.

The chain employs TRBV5-1 and TRBJ1-5; the D is unclear. Germline CDR1 reads SGHRS; CDR2 reads YFSETQ. The V gene lost 2 bases and the J gene lost 5 bases, with 8 bases spanning the gap. The CDR3 has 13 residues. The CDR3 DNA reads as TGCGCCAGCAGCTTAGGAGGAGATCAGCCCCAGCATTTT. The encoded protein is CASSLGGDQPQHF.

The V gene is TRBV10-3, the J gene TRBJ1-2, with 8 nucleotides matching TRBD1. In germline, CDR1 is ENHRY, CDR2 SYGVKD. V trimming: 4 bases; J trimming: 5 bases; junction bases outside the gene matches: 9. This CDR3 region has 15 residues. CDR3 protein: CAISGGQEIAYGYTF. DNA for the CDR3: TGTGCCATCAGTGGGGGACAGGAGATAGCGTATGGCTACACCTTC.

V usage is TRBV5-1 and J usage is TRBJ2-7; 9 bases agree with TRBD1. Per germline, CDR1 SGHRS and CDR2 YFSETQ. The ends lost 6 bases at V and 0 bases at J; junction bases unmatched: 13. The CDR3 has 17 residues. CDR3 region: CASTPGGQGISSYEQYF. In nucleotides, the CDR3 is TGCGCCAGCACCCCGGGAGGACAGGGGATTTCCTCCTACGAGCAGTACTTC.

CDR3 sequence (DNA): TGCGCCAGCAGCTTGGAAGCAGGAGGATCTAACTATGGCTACACCTTC. Translation: CASSLEAGGSNYGYTF. The V call is TRBV5-1, the J call TRBJ1-2, with unresolved D. This CDR3 is 16 amino acids long. V lost 0 bases and J 0 bases, leaving 12 bases between the germline ends. The germline gives CDR1 SGHRS, CDR2 YFSETQ.

This chain connects TRBV7-2 to TRBJ1-1; 8 bases map to TRBD1. CDR1 and CDR2 (germline): SGHTA, FQGNSA. The CDR3 spans 18 residues. Trimming at V came to 5 bases and at J to 5 bases, leaving 19 bases not matched to a gene. The CDR3 region has the DNA TGTGCCAGCAGCAACCAGCCCGGCAGGGGGCGCCCGGGGACTGAAGCTTTCTTT. This translates into CASSNQPGRGRPGTEAFF.

The rearrangement uses TRBV3-1 (or the pseudogene TRBV3-2) and TRBJ2-7; 11 nucleotides agree with TRBD1. The CDR3 totals 16 residues. V was pared by 4 bases and J by 4 bases, with 9 bases of the junction left unmatched. Per the germline V gene, CDR1 is LGHDT and CDR2 is YNNKEL (reference sequence). The CDR3 sequence: CASSRIGQGARYEQYF. In DNA, the CDR3 is TGTGCCAGCAGCCGGATAGGACAGGGGGCGAGGTACGAGCAGTACTTC.

This clone occurred a few times. The chain has TRBV4-3 and TRBJ1-4; TRBD1 agrees at 9 bases. V lost 1 base, J lost 7 bases, and 7 bases stayed unmatched. From germline, CDR1 is LGHNA and CDR2 YSLEER. The CDR3 covers 16 residues. The CDR3 reads CASSQGTGARGEKLFF. The CDR3 DNA is TGCGCCAGCAGCCAAGGGACAGGGGCGAGGGGTGAAAAACTGTTTTTT.

The chain employs TRBV21-1 and TRBJ2-3; TRBD2, the table's D call, lacks a check against the DNA. TRBV21-1 is shown as a pseudogene. The CDR3 totals 18 residues. In DNA form, the CDR3 reads TGTGCCAGCAGCAAAGCCTCCGTGAGCGGCCCTCTGCGCGATACGCAGTATTTT. Translation: CASSKASVSGPLRDTQYF.

The chain joins TRBV5-1 to TRBJ2-1, with 9 nucleotides matching TRBD2. With V trimmed by 2 bases and J by 0 bases, 0 bases remained unmatched. The CDR3 is made up of 15 amino acids. CDR1 is SGHRS, CDR2 YFSETQ, per germline. CDR3 DNA sequence: TGCGCCAGCAGCTTACTAGCGGGCTCCTACAATGAGCAGTTCTTC. Protein: CASSLLAGSYNEQFF.

This rearrangement joins TRBV7-9 to TRBJ1-1; 11 positions agree with TRBD1. The CDR3 loop spans 15 amino acids. The V and J ends lost 8 bases and 4 bases, in that order; junction bases with no gene match: 9. Germline CDR1 is SEHNR and CDR2 is FQNEAQ (reference sequence). Here the CDR3 DNA reads TGTGCCAGCGCCACACCAGGGACAGGGGGCACTGAAGCTTTCTTT. It encodes CASATPGTGGTEAFF.

The V call is TRBV7-2, the J call TRBJ2-7; TRBD2 is a possible D gene (6 bases). Trimming left V 1 base short and J 1 base short, with 14 bases between. The germline gives CDR1 SGHTA, CDR2 FQGNSA. The CDR3 length is 16 residues. CDR3 residues: CASSLGSGDPSYEQYF. CDR3 nucleotides: TGTGCCAGCAGCTTAGGGTCGGGGGACCCGTCCTACGAGCAGTACTTC.

This sequence joins TRBV6-6 and TRBJ1-5; 12 positions match TRBD1. There are 15 residues in the CDR3. Germline CDR1 MNHNY, CDR2 SVGAGI (reference sequence). J gave up 6 bases and V 11 bases, and 11 bases lay outside the gene matches. CDR3 sequence reads: CAHNTGTGGCQPQHF. The CDR3 region has the DNA TGTGCCCATAATACCGGGACAGGGGGCTGTCAGCCCCAGCATTTT.

V is TRBV29-1 and J is TRBJ1-2, with D possibly TRBD1 on 6 matching bases. From germline, CDR1 is SQVTM and CDR2 ANQGSEA. Trimming took 3 bases from V and 4 from J, leaving 12 bases between them. The CDR3 is 13 residues long. The CDR3 here is CSVEGAILYGYTF. The CDR3 coding sequence is TGCAGCGTTGAGGGGGCCATCCTCTATGGCTACACCTTC.

This clone appeared a single time. This chain uses TRBV27 with TRBJ2-7; D call uncertain. The germline CDR1 and CDR2 sequences are MNHEY and SMNVEV (reference sequence). Trimming cost V 2 bases and J 7 bases, with 12 bases left between them. The CDR3 has 13 residues. DNA of the CDR3: TGTGCCAGCAGTTTACCGCCCTCACGGGAGCAGTACTTC. Translation gives CASSLPPSREQYF.

The gene calls are TRBV3-1 (or the pseudogene TRBV3-2) and TRBJ2-7; the D gene is possibly TRBD2 (5 bases). Germline CDR1 reads LGHDT; CDR2 reads YNNKEL (reference sequence). The germline V and J ends were trimmed by 0 bases and 4 bases, with 7 bases remaining between them. The CDR3 length is 13 residues. The CDR3: CASSQDTGYEQYF. The CDR3 coding sequence is TGTGCCAGCAGCCAAGATACGGGGTACGAGCAGTACTTC.

On this clone itself: A much larger clone lies one base from this, so it may be a read error. The rearrangement uses TRBV28 and TRBJ1-3, with TRBD1 as a possible D gene (6 bases). The CDR3 sequence is 14 residues long. The V and J ends lost 6 bases and 0 bases respectively, with 9 bases between them. Germline assignment: CDR1 MDHEN and CDR2 SYDVKM. CDR3 nucleotides: TGTGCCAGCAGACAGGGTAGCTCTGGAAACACCATATATTTT. Translation: CASRQGSSGNTIYF.

V is TRBV6-5 and J is TRBJ1-1, with a weak D call TRBD1 (5 bases). V was trimmed by 6 bases and J by 0 bases, leaving 8 bases between them. Germline CDR1 is MNHEY and CDR2 is SVGAGI. This CDR3 is built from 13 residues. The CDR3 DNA sequence: TGTGCCAGCAGCCGGGGGGTGAACACTGAAGCTTTCTTT. This codes for CASSRGVNTEAFF.

The chain joins TRBV11-3 to TRBJ2-2; tentative D call: TRBD2 (6 bases). V was pared by 3 bases and J by 4 bases, with 9 bases between. The CDR3 loop spans 14 amino acids. CDR1 and CDR2 from the germline V gene are SGHNT and YENEEA. DNA of the CDR3: TGTGCCAGCAGCTTTGGAGGGAGCACCGGGGAGCTGTTTTTT. Its protein product is CASSFGGSTGELFF.